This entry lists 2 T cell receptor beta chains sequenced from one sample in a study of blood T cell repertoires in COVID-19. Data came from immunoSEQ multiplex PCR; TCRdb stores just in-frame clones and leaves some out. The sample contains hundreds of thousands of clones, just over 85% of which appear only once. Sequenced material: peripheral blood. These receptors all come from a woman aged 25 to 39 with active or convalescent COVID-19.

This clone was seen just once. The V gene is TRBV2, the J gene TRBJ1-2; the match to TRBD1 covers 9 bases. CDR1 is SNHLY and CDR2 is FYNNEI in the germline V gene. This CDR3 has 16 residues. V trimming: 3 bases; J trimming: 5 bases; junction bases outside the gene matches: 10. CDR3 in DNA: TGTGCCAGCAGTGATCGTTTAGGACAGGGGAATTATGGCTACACCTTC. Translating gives CASSDRLGQGNYGYTF.

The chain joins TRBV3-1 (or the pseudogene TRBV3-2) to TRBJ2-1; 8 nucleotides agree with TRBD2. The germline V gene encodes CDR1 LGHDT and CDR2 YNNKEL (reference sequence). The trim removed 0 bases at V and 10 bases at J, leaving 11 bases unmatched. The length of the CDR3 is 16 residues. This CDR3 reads CASSQDWAAGVTEQFF. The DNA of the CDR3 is TGTGCCAGCAGCCAAGATTGGGCAGCGGGGGTTACCGAGCAGTTCTTC.